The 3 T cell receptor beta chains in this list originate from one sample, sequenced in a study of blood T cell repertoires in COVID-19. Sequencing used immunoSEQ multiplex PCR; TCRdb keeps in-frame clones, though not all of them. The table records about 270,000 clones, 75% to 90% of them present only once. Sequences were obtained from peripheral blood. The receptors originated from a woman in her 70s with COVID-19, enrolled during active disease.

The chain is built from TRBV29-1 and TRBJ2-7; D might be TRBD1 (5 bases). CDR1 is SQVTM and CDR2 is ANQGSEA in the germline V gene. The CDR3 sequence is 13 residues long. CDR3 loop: CDHPTELTYEQYF. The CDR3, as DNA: TGCGACCACCCGACAGAGCTTACCTACGAGCAGTACTTC.

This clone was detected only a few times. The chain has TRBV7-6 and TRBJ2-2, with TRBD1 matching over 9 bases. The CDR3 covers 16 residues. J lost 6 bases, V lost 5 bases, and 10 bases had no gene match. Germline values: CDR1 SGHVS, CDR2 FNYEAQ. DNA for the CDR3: TGTGCCAGCAGCCTAAACAGGGGGCCCTCCCCCGGGGAGCTGTTTTTT. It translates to CASSLNRGPSPGELFF.

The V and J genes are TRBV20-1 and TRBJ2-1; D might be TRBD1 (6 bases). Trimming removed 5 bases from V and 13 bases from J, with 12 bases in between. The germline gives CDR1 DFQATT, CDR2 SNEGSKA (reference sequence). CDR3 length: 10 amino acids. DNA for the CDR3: TGCAGTGCTCAGGACAGAGAACAGTTCTTC. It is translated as CSAQDREQFF.